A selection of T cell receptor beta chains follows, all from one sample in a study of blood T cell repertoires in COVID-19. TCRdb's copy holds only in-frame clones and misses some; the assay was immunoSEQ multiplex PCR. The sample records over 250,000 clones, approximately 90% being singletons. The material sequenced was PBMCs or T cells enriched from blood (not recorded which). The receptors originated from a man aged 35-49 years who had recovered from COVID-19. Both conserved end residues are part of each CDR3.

CASSPPQRSTDTQYF | TRBJ2-3 | TRBV27
CASSFDPRTGVPYEQYF | TRBJ2-7 | TRBV5-1
CASSYRQGVTEAFF | TRBJ1-1 | TRBV6-5
CASSVGAGTGNYGYTF | TRBJ1-2 | TRBV9
CASSTTTGLGTEAFF | TRBJ1-1 | TRBV3-1/TRBV3-2
CASSDLDSISGNTIYF | TRBJ1-3 | TRBV25-1
CASSPYSKSTDTQYF | TRBJ2-3 | TRBV9
CASSIVGTSGSFGQFF | TRBJ2-1 | TRBV19
CASRHWTSGTDTQYF | TRBJ2-3 | TRBV27
CASSQTESSYEQYF | TRBJ2-7 | TRBV14
CASSLTRGDQPQHF | TRBJ1-5 | TRBV7-2
CASRRGSDSPLHF | TRBJ1-6 | TRBV6-5
CASRQGQGAGQPQHF | TRBJ1-5 | TRBV5-5
CASSVAPDNNEQFF | TRBJ2-1 | TRBV9
CASSHRDAGGETQYF | TRBJ2-5 | TRBV3-1/TRBV3-2
CASSLTFSSTDTQYF | TRBJ2-3 | TRBV6-5
CASSPGGSTDTQYF | TRBJ2-3 | TRBV18
CASSSDPGQLEKLFF | TRBJ1-4 | TRBV7-9
CASSSVLSGRGTDTQYF | TRBJ2-3 | TRBV7-9
CASSSRVRSSYNEQFF | TRBJ2-1 | TRBV13
CASTFNTEAFF | TRBJ1-1 | TRBV3-1/TRBV3-2
CASSRGQLNEKLFF | TRBJ1-4 | TRBV10-2
CASSEQTRLQETQYF | TRBJ2-5 | TRBV10-2